This T cell receptor (beta chain) originates from a study of blood T cell repertoires in COVID-19. Researchers sorted participants into cohorts using their self-reported clinical history. TCRdb keeps only in-frame clones here, not all; method: immunoSEQ multiplex PCR. The sample lists 250,000 to 350,000 clones; 85% were seen once. The CDR3 is 15 residues long. Trimming removed 6 bases from V and 7 bases from J; junction bases left unmatched: 8. Germline CDR1 is MNHEY and CDR2 is SVGEGT. Specimen: PBMCs or T cells enriched from blood (not recorded which). The receptor was derived from a woman between 45 and 65 years old who had recovered from COVID-19. The V gene is TRBV6-2 or TRBV6-3, the J gene TRBJ2-2, with TRBD2 matching over 10 bases. Written as DNA, the CDR3 is TGTGCCAGCAGCCAAGCGGGAGGGCCCAACGGGGAGCTGTTTTTT. The encoded protein is CASSQAGGPNGELFF.